These 28 T cell receptor beta chains came from one sample sequenced in a study of blood T cell repertoires in COVID-19 (dated by TCRdb to 2018 to 2021). The library was obtained by the immunoSEQ multiplex PCR assay. The clones in this table, taken by TCRdb from immuneACCESS, are in-frame only. Not every clone is retained; where verified, under half of the shortfall comes from an unresolved V gene, and the cause of the rest is unknown. This sample gives 290,000 or so clones in total; roughly 90% of them show up just once. The ten most abundant clones make up approximately 4% of the sample. Material for sequencing was PBMCs or T cells enriched from blood (not recorded which). The receptors here all came from a woman aged 18-30 years with acute COVID-19.

J is TRBJ1-1 and V is TRBV7-6, with D maybe TRBD1 (5 bases). CDR1 and CDR2 (germline): SGHVS, FNYEAQ. With 4 bases removed from V and 0 bases from J, the gap between germline ends came to 12 bases. This CDR3 contains 15 residues. For the CDR3, the DNA is TGTGCCAGCAGCTCCCTCTCGACAGTGAACACTGAAGCTTTCTTT. It is translated as CASSSLSTVNTEAFF.

The CDR3 protein is CASALGMNTGELFF. DNA for the CDR3: TGTGCCAGCGCCCTAGGCATGAACACCGGGGAGCTGTTTTTT. The gene calls are TRBV7-2 and TRBJ2-2; D is undetermined. CDR3 length: 14 amino acids. Trimming removed 8 bases from V and 1 base from J, with 11 bases in between. In germline, CDR1 is SGHTA, CDR2 FQGNSA.

This sequence joins TRBV18 and TRBJ2-4; 8 bases fit TRBD2. The trim removed 0 bases at V and 0 bases at J, leaving 10 bases unmatched. The germline V gene encodes CDR1 KGHSH and CDR2 LQKENI. The CDR3 is 19 residues long. The CDR3 nucleotides read TGTGCCAGCTCACCACCAAAGAGCGGGAGCGCGGAAGCCAAAAACATTCAGTACTTC. Translated: CASSPPKSGSAEAKNIQYF.

The V call is TRBV5-1, the J call TRBJ2-1, with a tentative D call TRBD2 (7 bases). V was cut by 2 bases and J by 2 bases, with 14 bases left in between. CDR1 and CDR2 (germline): SGHRS, YFSETQ. This CDR3 region has 16 residues. The CDR3 DNA reads as TGCGCCAGCAGCTTAGGGGGGGCGGTAGCCTACAATGAGCAGTTCTTC. This sequence encodes CASSLGGAVAYNEQFF. Full variable domain (remainder filled in from reference TRBV5-1 and TRBJ2-1): KAGVTQTPRYLIKTRGQQVTLSCSPISGHRSVSWYQQTPGQGLQFLFEYFSETQRNKGNFPGRFSGRQFSNSRSEMNVSTLELGDSALYLCASSLGGAVAYNEQFFGPGTRLTVL.

This clone was counted once. This chain uses TRBV30 with TRBJ1-1; D may be TRBD1 (6 bases). The germline gives CDR1 GTSNPN, CDR2 SVGIG (reference sequence). This CDR3 has 11 amino acids. Trimming took off 8 bases at V and 6 bases at J, with 13 bases between the two ends. The CDR3 coding sequence is TGTGCCGGACTTAAGGGGGCTGAAGCTTTCTTT. Its translation is CAGLKGAEAFF.

The chain has TRBV14 and TRBJ1-1; D unclear. This CDR3 has 12 residues. V lost 2 bases, J lost 3 bases, and 4 bases lay in between. CDR1 SGHDN and CDR2 FVKESK come from the germline V gene. The CDR3 DNA is TGTGCCAGCAGCCAACTCGACACTGAAGCTTTCTTT. It yields the protein CASSQLDTEAFF. The full variable domain, its missing parts supplied by reference TRBV14 and TRBJ1-1, is EAGVTQFPSHSVIEKGQTVTLRCDPISGHDNLYWYRRVMGKEIKFLLHFVKESKQDESGMPNNRFLAERTGGTYSTLKVQPAELEDSGVYFCASSQLDTEAFFGQGTRLTVV.

The chain couples TRBV24-1 to TRBJ2-1; 12 bases agree with TRBD2. Germline V gene lookup returns CDR1 KGHDR and CDR2 SFDVKD. Trimming cost V 6 bases and J 8 bases; bases outside gene matches: 13. The CDR3 extends over 17 amino acids. CDR3 residues: CATSSRPSGRGRDEQFF. The CDR3 nucleotides read TGTGCCACCAGTTCCCGACCTAGCGGGAGGGGTAGGGATGAGCAGTTCTTC.

This sequence joins TRBV19 and TRBJ1-2; D is unclear. Per the germline V gene, CDR1 is LNHDA and CDR2 is SQIVND (reference sequence). The V and J ends lost 2 bases and 2 bases respectively, with 3 bases between them. The CDR3 is made up of 12 amino acids. CDR3 amino acids: CASSIRNYGYTF. CDR3 DNA sequence: TGTGCCAGTAGTATACGGAACTATGGCTACACCTTC.

The chain joins TRBV3-1 (or the pseudogene TRBV3-2) to TRBJ2-1; 13 bases fit TRBD2. The junction had 4 bases not matched to a gene; V was cut back by 0 bases and J by 2 bases. Per germline, CDR1 LGHDT and CDR2 YNNKEL (reference sequence). This CDR3 is built from 18 residues. The DNA for the CDR3 is TGTGCCAGCAGCCAAGACTTCGGGACTAGCGGGACCTACAATGAGCAGTTCTTC. This sequence encodes CASSQDFGTSGTYNEQFF.

The rearrangement uses TRBV9 and TRBJ2-1; weak D call: TRBD2 (6 bases). The ends were cut back, 0 bases at V and 2 bases at J, with 9 bases in the middle. Germline loops: CDR1 SGDLS, CDR2 YYNGEE. The CDR3 has 15 amino acids. The CDR3 loop reads CASSVERAPYNEQFF. CDR3 bases: TGTGCCAGCAGCGTAGAGCGGGCACCCTACAATGAGCAGTTCTTC.

The chain recombines TRBV28 with TRBJ1-5; D ambiguous. Germline V gives CDR1 MDHEN, CDR2 SYDVKM. The CDR3 has 14 residues. Deletions cut 4 bases from V and 5 bases from J, with 12 bases between. In nucleotides, the CDR3 is TGTGCCAGCAGTTCCACCGGGATCGATCAGCCCCAGCATTTT. Its protein is CASSSTGIDQPQHF.

The J gene is TRBJ2-3, the V gene TRBV11-3; 8 bases are a match to TRBD1. The V gene's germline CDR1 is SGHNT and CDR2 YENEEA. The ends lost 4 bases at V and 6 bases at J; junction bases unmatched: 6. This CDR3 has 14 amino acids. CDR3 in amino acids: CASSSPDRADTQYF. Here the CDR3 DNA reads TGTGCCAGCAGCTCCCCGGACAGGGCGGATACGCAGTATTTT.

DNA of the CDR3: TGTGCCAGCAGCTTGGTTCAGGGGGCAGGAGATACGCAGTATTTT. Translation gives CASSLVQGAGDTQYF. The chain links TRBV7-9 to TRBJ2-3; 8 positions agree with TRBD1. Germline CDR1 reads SEHNR; CDR2 reads FQNEAQ (reference sequence). V lost 3 bases to trimming and J lost 5 bases; unmatched junction nucleotides: 7. The CDR3 totals 15 residues. The full variable domain, rest sourced from reference TRBV7-9 and TRBJ2-3, is DTGVSQNPRHKITKRGQNVTFRCDPISEHNRLYWYRQTLGQGPEFLTYFQNEAQLEKSRLLSDRFSAERPKGSFSTLEIQRTEQGDSAMYLCASSLVQGAGDTQYFGPGTRLTVL.

The chain links TRBV19 to TRBJ2-1, with 13 bases identical to TRBD2. The CDR3 extends over 20 amino acids. Unmatched junction bases numbered 14, after V lost 2 bases and J lost 4 bases. Germline lookup yields CDR1 LNHDA and CDR2 SQIVND (reference sequence). This CDR3 reads CASSIMGKTSGRMVYNEQFF. CDR3 nucleotide sequence: TGTGCCAGTAGTATAATGGGGAAGACTAGCGGGAGGATGGTATACAATGAGCAGTTCTTC.

The chain combines TRBV28 with TRBJ1-1; D is uncertain. Germline V gene lookup returns CDR1 MDHEN and CDR2 SYDVKM. Trimming took 2 bases from V and 6 from J, leaving 7 bases between them. The CDR3 has 12 residues. CDR3 in DNA: TGTGCCAGCAGTTTAACGGGTGCTGAAGCTTTCTTT. It is translated as CASSLTGAEAFF.

This rearrangement joins TRBV6-5 to TRBJ1-5, with 7 nucleotides matching TRBD1. Unmatched junction bases numbered 7, after V lost 4 bases and J lost 7 bases. This CDR3 has 14 residues. Germline V lookup: CDR1 MNHEY, CDR2 SVGAGI. The CDR3 DNA is TGTGCCAGCAGTTCACAGGGGCTCCTGCAGCCCCAGCATTTT. It is translated as CASSSQGLLQPQHF.

The genes are TRBV5-1 and TRBJ2-7; 10 nucleotides agree with TRBD2. This CDR3 region has 15 residues. V lost 0 bases and J lost 3; bases outside the gene matches: 3. Germline V gene sequence: CDR1 SGHRS, CDR2 YFSETQ. CDR3 in DNA: TGCGCCAGCAGCTTGGTACCTAGCGGGGGCTACGAGCAGTACTTC. Protein: CASSLVPSGGYEQYF.

This clone showed up just once. The chain carries TRBV2 and TRBJ1-5, with no clear D. The ends were cut back, 1 base at V and 5 bases at J, with 6 bases in the middle. Looked up from germline, CDR1 is SNHLY and CDR2 is FYNNEI. The CDR3 totals 13 residues. This chain's CDR3 is CASSEENYQPQHF. The CDR3 DNA is TGTGCCAGCAGTGAAGAGAACTATCAGCCCCAGCATTTT.

The V gene is TRBV4-2, the J gene TRBJ2-7; 9 bases match TRBD2. The J segment lost 2 bases and the V segment lost 0 bases, leaving 5 bases of the junction unmatched. Per germline, CDR1 LGHNA and CDR2 YNFKEQ. The CDR3 has 16 residues. CDR3 nucleotides: TGTGCCAGCAGCCAAGATTGGGGCGGGAGGGCCTACGAGCAGTACTTC. Translated: CASSQDWGGRAYEQYF.

Points on this clone: The sample holds other DNA sequences that translate to the same CDR3. The CDR3 nucleotides read TGCGCCAGCAGCTTTGGAGGGCAAGAGACCCAGTACTTC. Translation gives CASSFGGQETQYF. The J gene is TRBJ2-5, the V gene TRBV5-1; tentatively, D is TRBD2 (6 bases). Per germline, CDR1 SGHRS and CDR2 YFSETQ. The CDR3 runs to 13 residues. V was clipped by 2 bases and J by 2 bases, with 7 bases between them.

This rearrangement joins TRBV5-1 to TRBJ2-3; D is unclear. Germline lookup yields CDR1 SGHRS and CDR2 YFSETQ. V was shortened by 5 bases and J by 1 base, with 8 bases between the two germline ends. The CDR3 has 13 amino acids. This CDR3 reads CASRNSGTDTQYF. The CDR3 DNA is TGCGCCAGCAGAAATTCGGGCACAGATACGCAGTATTTT.

The CDR3 sequence is CASSFLPGVSTQYF. The CDR3 nucleotides are TGTGCCAGCAGTTTCCTTCCAGGGGTGAGCACCCAGTACTTC. The rearrangement joins TRBV28 to TRBJ2-5; maybe TRBD1 (6 bases). The CDR3 totals 14 residues. Germline lookup yields CDR1 MDHEN and CDR2 SYDVKM. Trimming took off 3 bases at V and 8 bases at J, with 16 bases between the two ends.

This clone has just one count. The chain couples TRBV18 to TRBJ1-6; 9 bases align to TRBD1. V shed 5 bases and J 5 bases; nucleotides not matched to a gene: 4. The CDR3 consists of 15 residues. Germline V gene sequence: CDR1 KGHSH, CDR2 LQKENI. This CDR3 reads CASSLQGADNSPLHF. For the CDR3, the DNA is TGTGCCAGCTCATTACAGGGGGCGGATAATTCACCCCTCCACTTT.

The chain combines TRBV28 with TRBJ2-1; 7 nucleotides align to TRBD2. This CDR3 is built from 15 residues. Germline lookup yields CDR1 MDHEN and CDR2 SYDVKM. The V and J ends lost 5 bases and 5 bases, in that order; junction bases with no gene match: 9. The CDR3 here is CASSVGGGPDNEQFF. CDR3 bases: TGTGCCAGCAGTGTCGGGGGAGGGCCCGACAATGAGCAGTTCTTC. The variable domain in full, completed from reference TRBV28 and TRBJ2-1, reads DVKVTQSSRYLVKRTGEKVFLECVQDMDHENMFWYRQDPGLGLRLIYFSYDVKMKEKGDIPEGYSVSREKKERFSLILESASTNQTSMYLCASSVGGGPDNEQFFGPGTRLTVL.

The rearrangement joins TRBV7-3 to TRBJ2-7, with 11 nucleotides matching TRBD1. This CDR3 has 16 amino acids. CDR1 is SGHTA and CDR2 is FQGTGA in the germline V gene. V trimming: 1 base; J trimming: 5 bases; junction bases outside the gene matches: 7. Here the CDR3 reads CASSLIKRDRGDEQYF. The CDR3 DNA follows: TGTGCCAGCAGCTTAATAAAAAGGGACAGGGGGGACGAGCAGTACTTC.

The chain is built from TRBV6-4 and TRBJ1-2; 9 bases match TRBD1. V shed 4 bases, J shed 4 bases, and the junction held 16 bases outside the gene matches. The CDR3 totals 18 residues. The V gene's germline CDR1 is MRHNA and CDR2 SNTAGT. The CDR3 protein is CASSVAGDREYPPYGYTF. The CDR3 DNA sequence: TGTGCCAGCAGTGTCGCCGGGGACAGGGAATACCCCCCCTATGGCTACACCTTC.

J is TRBJ1-1 and V is TRBV29-1; 8 bases line up with TRBD1. V shed 6 bases, J shed 0 bases, and the junction held 3 bases outside the gene matches. Germline assignment: CDR1 SQVTM and CDR2 ANQGSEA. There are 13 residues in the CDR3. CDR3 bases: TGCAGCGTCCGACAGGGGATGAACACTGAAGCTTTCTTT. Translating it yields CSVRQGMNTEAFF.

In its sample, this clone was seen many times. The chain recombines TRBV3-1 (or the pseudogene TRBV3-2) with TRBJ2-1; D uncertain. V was pared by 0 bases and J by 7 bases, with 16 bases between. In germline, CDR1 is LGHDT, CDR2 YNNKEL (reference sequence). CDR3 length equals 16 residues. CDR3 residues: CASSQEVQPAGNEQFF. The CDR3 nucleotides are TGTGCCAGCAGCCAAGAGGTCCAGCCGGCCGGGAATGAGCAGTTCTTC.